This section outlines one TCR beta chain sequence together with its context. V shed 7 bases, J shed 5 bases, and the junction held 3 bases outside the gene matches. The germline V gene has CDR1 SNHLY and CDR2 FYNNEI. This CDR3 is built from 13 residues. This entry belongs to a study of blood T cell repertoires in COVID-19. Turning to the study itself: The study drew acute and convalescent COVID-19 samples from the United States, Italy and Spain. PBMCs, B-cell-depleted T cells, or T cells provided the cDNA or gDNA that made up the material.

Authors' data handling: Amplifying reference gene primers gave estimates of nucleated cell counts. Assay: immunoSEQ multiplex PCR; the TCRdb copy retains only in-frame clones and omits some. From that table come the V and J calls and clone size; the DNA was used to work out D and trimming. The profile shows fewer than 130,000 clones, 69% of them singletons. The source material was peripheral blood. The receptor was isolated from a man at least 80 years old with acute or convalescent COVID-19. This chain uses TRBV2 with TRBJ2-7; TRBD1 aligns across 12 bases. For the CDR3, the DNA is TGTGCCAGCAAGGGACAGGGGGCCGACGAGCAGTACTTC. Translated: CASKGQGADEQYF.